These T cell receptor beta chains were read from a single sample in a study of naive and memory T cell subsets. TCRdb reanalysed the UMI-ligation and nested PCR reads using MiXCR and keeps one entry per CDR3 protein. The sample has around 20,000 distinct CDR3 sequences, approximately 9.6% seen once. The source was skin, collected from a tuberculin skin test site. The receptor set was obtained from an adult in good health. Each CDR3 is given with its conserved first and last residue.

CDR3 length	V gene	J gene	CDR3 protein
16	TRBV11-3	TRBJ2-2	CASSRGQGTLTGELFF
13	TRBV6-4	TRBJ2-3	CATSVGEADTQYF
13	TRBV27	TRBJ2-7	CASSWREAHEQYF
17	TRBV18	TRBJ2-6	CASSPSGRGTGANVLTF
13	TRBV5-6	TRBJ2-7	CASSLGQHYEQYF
14	TRBV4-2	TRBJ2-5	CASSQIGPQETQYF
13	TRBV7-9	TRBJ2-2	CASSPMETGELFF
14	TRBV5-1	TRBJ1-1	CASSLGQVQAEAFF
16	TRBV5-6	TRBJ1-2	CASSFNPGQVYYGYTF
13	TRBV6-1	TRBJ2-2	CASSGTGFGELFF
14	TRBV29-1	TRBJ1-1	CSGGPGQADTEAFF
15	TRBV10-3	TRBJ2-7	CAISEGPLRGYEQYF
15	TRBV24-1	TRBJ2-3	CATARRDGAIDTQYF
16	TRBV28	TRBJ1-4	CASSPVGHATNEKLFF
13	TRBV12-3/TRBV12-4	TRBJ2-5	CASSLGAFKTQYF
13	TRBV7-6	TRBJ2-3	CASSLVFKDTQYF
16	TRBV28	TRBJ2-7	CASSRPRLQGTYEQYF
16	TRBV11-2	TRBJ1-2	CASSLLREGAVYGYTF
15	TRBV7-2	TRBJ2-3	CASSSQGVGTDTQYF
16	TRBV12-3/TRBV12-4	TRBJ2-4	CASSFPGGSGKNIQYF
15	TRBV28	TRBJ1-2	CASKLPTGANYGYTF
16	TRBV28	TRBJ2-7	CASSLSGLVFSYEQYF
13	TRBV4-3	TRBJ2-5	CASSQDPEETQYF
16	TRBV2	TRBJ2-2	CASSEGGAANTGELFF
15	TRBV4-3	TRBJ2-3	CASSPWGGIADTQYF
16	TRBV3-1	TRBJ2-2	CASSPLAGASAGELFF
19	TRBV5-1	TRBJ2-3	CASSESRLFRYRGTDTQYF
16	TRBV5-1	TRBJ1-1	CASSGKPRNMNTEAFF